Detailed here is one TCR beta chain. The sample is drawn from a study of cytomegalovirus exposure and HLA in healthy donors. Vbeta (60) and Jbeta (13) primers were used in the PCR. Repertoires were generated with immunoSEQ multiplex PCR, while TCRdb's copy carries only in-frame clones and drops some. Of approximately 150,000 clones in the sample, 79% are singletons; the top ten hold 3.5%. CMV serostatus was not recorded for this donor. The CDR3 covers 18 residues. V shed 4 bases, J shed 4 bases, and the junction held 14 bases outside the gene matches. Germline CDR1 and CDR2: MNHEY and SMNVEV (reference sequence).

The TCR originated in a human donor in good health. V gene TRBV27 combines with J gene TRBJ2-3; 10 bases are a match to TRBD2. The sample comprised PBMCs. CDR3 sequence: CASSYSSPGLASPDTQYF. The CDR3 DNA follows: TGTGCCAGCAGTTACTCCTCCCCGGGACTAGCGTCGCCAGATACGCAGTATTTT.